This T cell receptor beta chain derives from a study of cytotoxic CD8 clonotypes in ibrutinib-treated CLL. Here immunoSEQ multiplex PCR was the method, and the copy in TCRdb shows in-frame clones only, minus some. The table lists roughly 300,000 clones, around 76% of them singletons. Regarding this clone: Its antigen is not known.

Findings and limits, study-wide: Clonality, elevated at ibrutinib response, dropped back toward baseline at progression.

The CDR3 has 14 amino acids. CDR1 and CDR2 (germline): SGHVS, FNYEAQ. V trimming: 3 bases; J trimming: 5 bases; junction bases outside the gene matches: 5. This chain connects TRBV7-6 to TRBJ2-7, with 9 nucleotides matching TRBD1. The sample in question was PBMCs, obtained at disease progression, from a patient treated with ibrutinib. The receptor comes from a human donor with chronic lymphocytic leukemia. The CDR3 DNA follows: TGTGCCAGCAGCTTGGAGGGACAGGGAAACGAGCAGTACTTC. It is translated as CASSLEGQGNEQYF.